The 27 T cell receptor beta chains below were found in one sample sequenced in a study of circulating CD8 cells and anti-PD-1 response in melanoma. From live CD3+CD8+TCRalphabeta+ cells, four PD-1 and/or TIGIT subsets were sorted. Each library started from roughly 15 ng of total RNA using the QIAseq Immune Repertoire TCR panel. Using its own MiXCR run on the reads, TCRdb lists one record per CDR3 protein. Altogether 350 to 450 distinct CDR3 sequences are present, roughly 7.4% being singletons, with the ten largest covering around 70%. The sample consisted of CD8+ T cells from PBMCs, taken at baseline or after one month of anti-PD-1 therapy (not recorded which). The receptors shown here come from a human donor with melanoma.

On this clonotype itself: A read error may produce the germline difference seen at one junction end. This chain uses TRBV5-5 with TRBJ1-5, with a tentative D call TRBD1 (5 bases). Germline CDR1 and CDR2: SGHKS and YYEKEE (reference sequence). The CDR3 has 17 amino acids. CDR3 sequence reads: CAGSLSPPGKSDQPQHF. The CDR3 bases are TGTGCCGGCAGCTTGAGCCCCCCAGGGAAGTCGGATCAGCCCCAGCATTTT.

Judged by abundance, this clonotype is large. The V call is TRBV28, the J call TRBJ2-7, with D uncertain. Germline V CDR1 and CDR2: MDHEN, SYDVKM. The CDR3 totals 16 residues. Trimming left V 4 bases short and J 4 bases short, with 20 bases between. As DNA, the CDR3 is TGTGCCAGCAGTTCCATTGTAGGGTCGGTTCGGTACGAGCAGTACTTC. As protein: CASSSIVGSVRYEQYF.

By its share, this clonotype is large. The chain has TRBV2 and TRBJ2-7; D not resolved. Trimming removed 6 bases at V and 0 bases at J, with 12 bases between. The length of the CDR3 is 14 residues. Germline assignment: CDR1 SNHLY and CDR2 FYNNEI. CDR3 loop: CASSPVQSSYEQYF. The CDR3 region has the DNA TGTGCCAGCAGCCCGGTCCAAAGCTCCTACGAGCAGTACTTC. Filled out from reference TRBV2 and TRBJ2-7, the complete variable domain reads EPEVTQTPSHQVTQMGQEVILRCVPISNHLYFYWYRQILGQKVEFLVSFYNNEISEKSEIFDDQFSVERPDGSNFTLKIRSTKLEDSAMYFCASSPVQSSYEQYFGPGTRLTVT.

Sample share makes this clonotype medium-sized. The V and J genes are TRBV28 and TRBJ2-7, with 11 bases matching TRBD2. Germline V CDR1 and CDR2: MDHEN, SYDVKM. V shed 4 bases and J 5 bases; nucleotides not matched to a gene: 7. CDR3 length equals 15 residues. The CDR3 DNA reads as TGTGCCAGCAGTTCCATAGCGGGAGGGATCCACGAGCAGTACTTC. Its translation: CASSSIAGGIHEQYF.

The chain links TRBV28 to TRBJ2-2; D is uncertain. The germline CDR1 and CDR2 sequences are MDHEN and SYDVKM. The CDR3 has 12 residues. V dropped 6 bases and J dropped 4 bases, with 6 bases sitting between them. The CDR3 DNA sequence: TGTGCCAGCAGCCAGAGCACCGGGGAGCTGTTTTTT. This encodes CASSQSTGELFF.

This clonotype is medium-sized. The chain recombines TRBV6-4 with TRBJ2-1, with 11 bases matching TRBD2. Germline assignment: CDR1 MRHNA and CDR2 SNTAGT. The trim removed 6 bases at V and 7 bases at J, leaving 8 bases unmatched. The length of the CDR3 is 15 residues. CDR3 protein: CASSGTSGGGNEQFF. CDR3 nucleotides: TGTGCCAGCAGCGGAACTAGCGGGGGAGGAAATGAGCAGTTCTTC.

By sample share, this clonotype is medium-sized. The chain employs TRBV20-1 and TRBJ1-3; TRBD1 agrees at 9 bases. The CDR3 loop spans 15 amino acids. V trimming: 3 bases; J trimming: 0 bases; junction bases outside the gene matches: 3. Germline values: CDR1 DFQATT, CDR2 SNEGSKA (reference sequence). DNA of the CDR3: TGCAGTGCTAGGGACAGGGGACGCTCTGGAAACACCATATATTTT. Translation gives CSARDRGRSGNTIYF.

By its share, this clonotype is medium-sized (0.01 to 0.1%). The chain links TRBV4-1 to TRBJ2-7; perhaps TRBD1 as D (6 bases). This CDR3 has 13 residues. Trimming left V 3 bases short and J 0 bases short, with 6 bases between. Germline V gene lookup returns CDR1 MGHRA and CDR2 YSYEKL. This chain's CDR3 is CASSQGASYEQYF. CDR3 sequence (DNA): TGCGCCAGCAGCCAGGGGGCCTCCTACGAGCAGTACTTC.

In this sample, this clonotype is large. J is TRBJ2-7 and V is TRBV28; no clear D gene. The V end was cut by 10 bases, the J end by 2 bases, with 18 bases between. The germline V gene encodes CDR1 MDHEN and CDR2 SYDVKM. This CDR3 comprises 14 residues. The CDR3 DNA is TGTGCCACGGGTGCCGGAGAGGCCGCCTACGAGCAGTACTTC. As protein: CATGAGEAAYEQYF.

This clonotype was seen more than once but under ten times. The CDR3 region has the DNA TGCGCCAGCAGCCAAACAGGGCCAAGCTCTGGGGCCAACGTCCTGACTTTC. It codes for CASSQTGPSSGANVLTF. The chain has TRBV4-3 and TRBJ2-6; maybe TRBD1 (6 bases). This CDR3 contains 17 residues. From germline, CDR1 is LGHNA and CDR2 YSLEER. Deletions cut 2 bases from V and 0 bases from J, with 11 bases between.

Comment on this clonotype: This may arise from a read error, as a much more abundant clone is one base away. CDR3 nucleotide sequence: TGTGCCAGCACCCACCGGACTAGCGCAGACTCTGGGGCCAACGCCCTGACTTTC. It is translated as CASTHRTSADSGANALTF. The chain employs TRBV6-2 or TRBV6-3 and TRBJ2-6; 9 bases are shared with TRBD2. This CDR3 is built from 18 residues. In germline, CDR1 is MNHEY, CDR2 SVGEGT.

Regarding this clonotype: A far larger clone is one base from this, pointing to a likely read error. J is TRBJ2-7 and V is TRBV6-4; 10 nucleotides agree with TRBD2. CDR3 length equals 16 residues. Germline loops: CDR1 MRHNA, CDR2 SNTAGT. V lost 5 bases, J lost 0 bases, and 7 bases stayed unmatched. CDR3 residues: CASSSLSGGASYEQYF. DNA for the CDR3: TGTGCCAGCAGTTCACTGAGCGGGGGGGCCTCCTACGAGCAGTACTTC.

In its sample, this clonotype is medium-sized. J is TRBJ2-1 and V is TRBV9; D not resolved. Trimming pared 0 bases from V and 3 bases from J, leaving 7 bases between. Germline CDR1 SGDLS, CDR2 YYNGEE. CDR3 length equals 14 residues. CDR3 DNA: TGTGCCAGCAGCGTAGAGCCAATCTACAATGAGCAGTTCTTC. Its translation: CASSVEPIYNEQFF.

By share, this clonotype ranks as medium-sized (0.01 to 0.1%). V is TRBV6-9 and J is TRBJ2-3; D unclear. V lost 7 bases to trimming and J lost 4 bases, with 6 bases between them. Germline V gene data show CDR1 as MNHGY and CDR2 as SVAAGI. The CDR3 runs 11 residues. As DNA, the CDR3 is TGTGCCAGCACTGATGCAGATACGCAGTATTTT. It encodes CASTDADTQYF.

This clonotype is deemed medium-sized (0.01 to 0.1%). The chain combines TRBV20-1 with TRBJ2-1; weak D call: TRBD1 (6 bases). The CDR3 has 13 residues. Germline CDR1 and CDR2: DFQATT and SNEGSKA (reference sequence). Trimming took off 5 bases at V and 7 bases at J, with 15 bases between the two ends. Here the CDR3 reads CSASRTDRNEQFF. CDR3 nucleotides: TGCAGTGCTTCAAGGACAGACAGAAATGAGCAGTTCTTC.

Sample share makes this clonotype large. CDR3 residues: CASSPTGGLDQETQYF. The CDR3 region has the DNA TGTGCCAGCAGCCCGACAGGGGGCTTGGACCAAGAGACCCAGTACTTC. This sequence joins TRBV28 and TRBJ2-5; 10 bases line up with TRBD1. The CDR3 totals 16 residues. Germline CDR1 MDHEN, CDR2 SYDVKM. V dropped 6 bases and J dropped 0; count of bases not matched to a gene: 7.

By share of the sample, this clonotype is medium-sized. The rearrangement joins TRBV20-1 to TRBJ1-6; D perhaps matches TRBD1 (5 bases). CDR3 size: 15 residues. Germline V gene sequence: CDR1 DFQATT, CDR2 SNEGSKA (reference sequence). Trimming stripped 3 bases from V and 6 bases from J, with 15 bases between. The DNA of the CDR3 is TGCAGTGCTAGTAGGGGCCTTTTCCCTAATTCACCCCTCCACTTT. This encodes CSASRGLFPNSPLHF.

This clonotype rates as medium-sized. The J gene is TRBJ2-7, the V gene TRBV28; D ambiguous. CDR3 length equals 10 residues. The V end lost 8 bases, the J end lost 4 bases, and 6 bases lay between the germline ends. Germline V gene sequence: CDR1 MDHEN, CDR2 SYDVKM. The CDR3 loop is CASGEYEQYF. CDR3 DNA: TGTGCCAGCGGAGAGTACGAGCAGTACTTC. Looking up the rest from reference TRBV28 and TRBJ2-7 gives the full variable domain: DVKVTQSSRYLVKRTGEKVFLECVQDMDHENMFWYRQDPGLGLRLIYFSYDVKMKEKGDIPEGYSVSREKKERFSLILESASTNQTSMYLCASGEYEQYFGPGTRLTVT.

This clonotype is judged large. The rearrangement joins TRBV19 to TRBJ2-1; 11 bases line up with TRBD2. The germline gives CDR1 LNHDA, CDR2 SQIVND (reference sequence). V was pared by 6 bases and J by 4 bases, with 5 bases of the junction left unmatched. The CDR3 loop spans 15 amino acids. CDR3 loop: CASSSLAGGYNEQFF. For the CDR3, the DNA is TGTGCCAGTAGCTCCCTAGCGGGAGGTTACAATGAGCAGTTCTTC.

Judged by abundance, this clonotype is medium-sized. V and J are TRBV28 and TRBJ2-2, with 10 bases matching TRBD1. Per the germline V gene, CDR1 is MDHEN and CDR2 is SYDVKM. CDR3 length: 16 amino acids. The trim removed 5 bases at V and 5 bases at J, leaving 8 bases unmatched. The CDR3 DNA follows: TGTGCCAGCAGTCGGGACAGGGGAGGTTCGACCGGGGAGCTGTTTTTT. Translated, it gives CASSRDRGGSTGELFF.

By share, this clonotype counts as medium-sized (0.01 to 0.1%). V gene TRBV28 combines with J gene TRBJ1-1; D may be TRBD1 (6 bases). Germline CDR1 is MDHEN and CDR2 is SYDVKM. The CDR3 contains 11 residues. Trimming shortened V by 8 bases and J by 4 bases, and 8 bases separated the two germline ends. DNA for the CDR3: TGTGCCAGCGCCAGGGGCACTGAAGCTTTCTTT. It encodes CASARGTEAFF. Combining the CDR3 with reference TRBV28 and TRBJ1-1 gives the whole variable domain DVKVTQSSRYLVKRTGEKVFLECVQDMDHENMFWYRQDPGLGLRLIYFSYDVKMKEKGDIPEGYSVSREKKERFSLILESASTNQTSMYLCASARGTEAFFGQGTRLTVV.

This clonotype ranks as large. The chain uses TRBV27 and TRBJ2-2, with D perhaps TRBD1 or TRBD2 (5 bases each). The CDR3 has 14 amino acids. The V gene lost 5 bases and the J gene lost 0 bases, with 7 bases spanning the gap. The germline V gene encodes CDR1 MNHEY and CDR2 SMNVEV (reference sequence). The CDR3 coding sequence is TGTGCCAGCAGTACGGGACCGAACACCGGGGAGCTGTTTTTT. Translated: CASSTGPNTGELFF.

This clonotype came up a few times. Since a much larger clone is just one base distant, this may be a read error. The CDR3: CTSSSDGNTGELFF. CDR3 DNA sequence: TGTACCAGCAGCTCGGACGGGAACACCGGGGAGCTGTTTTTT. This chain connects TRBV6-2 or TRBV6-3 to TRBJ2-2, with D unclear. The CDR3 sequence is 14 residues long. CDR1 and CDR2 from the germline V gene are MNHEY and SVGEGT.

Relative to its sample, this clonotype is medium-sized. The V gene is TRBV25-1, the J gene TRBJ2-3; D is perhaps TRBD2 (5 bases). This CDR3 is 15 amino acids long. Trimming stripped 2 bases from V and 0 bases from J, with 9 bases between. Germline assignment: CDR1 MGHDK and CDR2 SYGVNS. Here the CDR3 reads CASSEGSVSTDTQYF. CDR3 DNA sequence: TGTGCCAGCAGTGAAGGGAGCGTCAGCACAGATACGCAGTATTTT.

By share, this clonotype counts as large. The chain links TRBV28 to TRBJ2-7; 8 nucleotides agree with TRBD1. This CDR3 has 17 amino acids. J gave up 1 base and V 5 bases, and 13 bases lay outside the gene matches. The V gene's germline CDR1 is MDHEN and CDR2 SYDVKM. CDR3 sequence (DNA): TGTGCCAGCAGTGCATCCCCGAGACAGGGGTGGTCCTACGAGCAGTACTTC. It codes for CASSASPRQGWSYEQYF. The full variable domain, in which reference TRBV28 and TRBJ2-7 provide the parts outside the CDR3, is DVKVTQSSRYLVKRTGEKVFLECVQDMDHENMFWYRQDPGLGLRLIYFSYDVKMKEKGDIPEGYSVSREKKERFSLILESASTNQTSMYLCASSASPRQGWSYEQYFGPGTRLTVT.

Relative to its sample, this clonotype is large. This chain uses TRBV28 with TRBJ2-3, with TRBD1 as a possible D gene (6 bases). V lost 2 bases, J lost 2 bases, and 11 bases lay in between. Per the germline V gene, CDR1 is MDHEN and CDR2 is SYDVKM. This CDR3 is 15 amino acids long. CDR3 in DNA: TGTGCCAGCAGTTTAGAGGGGGACAACACAGATACGCAGTATTTT. It specifies CASSLEGDNTDTQYF.

By sample share, this clonotype is medium-sized. Since the CDR3 does not end with the conserved phenylalanine or tryptophan, this likely comes from a read error. The chain has TRBV28 and TRBJ2-7, with TRBD2 identical over 7 bases. The germline V gene has CDR1 MDHEN and CDR2 SYDVKM. V lost 10 bases, J lost 5 bases, and 11 bases stayed unmatched. This CDR3 spans 13 amino acids. The CDR3 DNA reads as TGTGCCATCGGACTAGGTGGTGTCCACGAGCAGTACCTC. Its translation: CAIGLGGVHEQYL.